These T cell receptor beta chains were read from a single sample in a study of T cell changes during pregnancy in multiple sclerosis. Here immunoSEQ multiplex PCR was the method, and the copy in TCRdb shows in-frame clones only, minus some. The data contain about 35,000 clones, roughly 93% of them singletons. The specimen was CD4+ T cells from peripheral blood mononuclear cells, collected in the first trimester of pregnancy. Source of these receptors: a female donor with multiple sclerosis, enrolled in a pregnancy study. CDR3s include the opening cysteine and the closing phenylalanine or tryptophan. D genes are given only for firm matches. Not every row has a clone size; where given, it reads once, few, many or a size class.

cdr3_nt: TGTGCCAGCTCACCGGACAGGGTACGCGGCGAGCAGTACTTC
cdr3_aa: CASSPDRVRGEQYF
j_call: TRBJ2-7
d_call: TRBD1
v_call: TRBV18
clone_size: -

cdr3_nt: TGTGCCATCAGCGGACAGGGGAACTCCTACAATGAGCAGTTCTTC
cdr3_aa: CAISGQGNSYNEQFF
j_call: TRBJ2-1
d_call: TRBD1
v_call: TRBV10-3
clone_size: -

cdr3_nt: TGTGCCAGCTCACCACCGGGGGGGTTGTCACGGGGGAACAATGAGCAGTTCTTC
cdr3_aa: CASSPPGGLSRGNNEQFF
j_call: TRBJ2-1
d_call: TRBD2
v_call: TRBV18
clone_size: -

cdr3_nt: TGTGCCAGCAGTGAATTAGCGGGCCCTACAGGTGAGCAGTTCTTC
cdr3_aa: CASSELAGPTGEQFF
j_call: TRBJ2-1
d_call: TRBD2
v_call: TRBV2
clone_size: -

cdr3_nt: TGTGCCAGCAGTTTAAGTGGGACAGGGGCTGGAAACACCATATATTTT
cdr3_aa: CASSLSGTGAGNTIYF
j_call: TRBJ1-3
d_call: TRBD1
v_call: TRBV28
clone_size: -

cdr3_nt: TGTGCCAGTAAGGGAACAGGGGGGGGCAATCAGCCCCAGCATTTT
cdr3_aa: CASKGTGGGNQPQHF
j_call: TRBJ1-5
d_call: TRBD1
v_call: TRBV19
clone_size: -

cdr3_nt: TGTGCCAGCAGCTTGTCATACAGGGGGGAGCAGTACTTC
cdr3_aa: CASSLSYRGEQYF
j_call: TRBJ2-7
d_call: TRBD1
v_call: TRBV5-6
clone_size: -

cdr3_nt: TGTGCCAGCAGCTGGACCGCCGGGACAGGTTATTCACCCCTCCACTTT
cdr3_aa: CASSWTAGTGYSPLHF
j_call: TRBJ1-6
d_call: TRBD1
v_call: TRBV5-4
clone_size: -

cdr3_nt: TGTGCCAGCAGACTTTCAAGGGGGAGTAGGGAGCAGTTCTTC
cdr3_aa: CASRLSRGSREQFF
j_call: TRBJ2-1
d_call: -
v_call: TRBV7-9
clone_size: -

cdr3_nt: TGCGCCAGCAGTGAGTCGTCAGGGCCCAATGAGCAGTTCTTC
cdr3_aa: CASSESSGPNEQFF
j_call: TRBJ2-1
d_call: -
v_call: TRBV10-1
clone_size: -

cdr3_nt: TGTGCCAGCTTTTGGGGGACTAGCATCTACGAGCAGTACTTC
cdr3_aa: CASFWGTSIYEQYF
j_call: TRBJ2-7
d_call: TRBD2
v_call: TRBV6-1
clone_size: -

cdr3_nt: TGCAGTGCAACCGGGACAGATACGCAGTATTTT
cdr3_aa: CSATGTDTQYF
j_call: TRBJ2-3
d_call: -
v_call: TRBV20-1
clone_size: -

cdr3_nt: TGTGCCAGCAGTGAATCCCCCCCGGCGGCAGAGACCCAGTACTTC
cdr3_aa: CASSESPPAAETQYF
j_call: TRBJ2-5
d_call: -
v_call: TRBV25-1
clone_size: once

cdr3_nt: TGTGCCAGCAACGGGCAGGGGGCTTGGTCTACCTATGGCTACACCTTC
cdr3_aa: CASNGQGAWSTYGYTF
j_call: TRBJ1-2
d_call: TRBD1
v_call: TRBV2
clone_size: -

cdr3_nt: TGTGCCACCAGCAGACCACTTGGGATGGGGACAGGGGGTTTTACTAATGAAAAACTGTTTTTT
cdr3_aa: CATSRPLGMGTGGFTNEKLFF
j_call: TRBJ1-4
d_call: TRBD1
v_call: TRBV15
clone_size: -

cdr3_nt: TGCGCCAGCAGCCAAGAAAAGGGGCTCTCCTACGAGCAGTACTTC
cdr3_aa: CASSQEKGLSYEQYF
j_call: TRBJ2-7
d_call: -
v_call: TRBV4-1
clone_size: -

cdr3_nt: TGTGCCAGCTCACCTGGGCAGTACTCTGGAAACACCATATATTTT
cdr3_aa: CASSPGQYSGNTIYF
j_call: TRBJ1-3
d_call: -
v_call: TRBV18
clone_size: -

cdr3_nt: TGTGCCAGCAGTTTATGGGGGCGTACTAACTATGGCTACACCTTC
cdr3_aa: CASSLWGRTNYGYTF
j_call: TRBJ1-2
d_call: -
v_call: TRBV28
clone_size: -

cdr3_nt: TGTGCCAGCAAAGCGGGAGGGCTTGAGCAGTACTTC
cdr3_aa: CASKAGGLEQYF
j_call: TRBJ2-7
d_call: TRBD2
v_call: TRBV28
clone_size: -

cdr3_nt: TGTGCCAGCCGAACGGGCACAGGGTTGTATTCACCCCTCCACTTT
cdr3_aa: CASRTGTGLYSPLHF
j_call: TRBJ1-6
d_call: -
v_call: TRBV18
clone_size: -